These 31 T cell receptor beta chains originate from one sample sequenced in a study of shared clonotypes between healthy human individuals. Some clones are missing from TCRdb's copy, which holds only in-frame ones; the method was immunoSEQ multiplex PCR. Of more than 2,000,000 clones in the sample, 90% to 95% were seen once. The sample was naive CD4+ T cells sorted from blood. The subset is: CD45RA+ positively selected. The receptors here all came from a man aged 18 to 29 in good health.

This clone was seen a single time. V usage is TRBV6-4 and J usage is TRBJ2-3, with 10 nucleotides matching TRBD2. J gave up 5 bases and V 2 bases, and 1 base lay outside the gene matches. This CDR3 is 14 amino acids long. In germline, CDR1 is MRHNA, CDR2 SNTAGT. The CDR3 here is CASSDPSGGDTQYF. Written as DNA, the CDR3 is TGTGCCAGCAGTGACCCTAGCGGGGGAGATACGCAGTATTTT.

This chain uses TRBV5-4 with TRBJ2-7; 8 nucleotides align to TRBD1. The germline gives CDR1 SGHNT, CDR2 YYREEE (reference sequence). J was trimmed by 1 base and V by 2 bases; bases with no gene match: 8. The CDR3 extends over 16 amino acids. CDR3 DNA sequence: TGTGCCAGCAGCTTTTATGGACAGGGCTTATCCTACGAGCAGTACTTC. Translated: CASSFYGQGLSYEQYF.

The chain couples TRBV28 to TRBJ2-5; D might be TRBD1 or TRBD2, each matching 5 bases. Germline loops: CDR1 MDHEN, CDR2 SYDVKM. The CDR3 is 16 amino acids. V was cut by 5 bases and J by 5 bases, with 21 bases left in between. CDR3 nucleotides: TGTGCCAGCAGTCCATCCGGGACCCGAAGGAGTGAGACCCAGTACTTC. As protein: CASSPSGTRRSETQYF.

This chain connects TRBV19 to TRBJ2-4; 7 bases match TRBD1. From germline, CDR1 is LNHDA and CDR2 SQIVND (reference sequence). J gave up 9 bases and V 7 bases, and 12 bases lay outside the gene matches. This CDR3 comprises 14 residues. CDR3 nucleotide sequence: TGTGCCAGTACCGACGGTGGCAGGGGGAGCATTCAGTACTTC. This gives the protein CASTDGGRGSIQYF.

J is TRBJ2-1 and V is TRBV21-1; the D call of TRBD1 is as the table states it, not checked on the DNA. TRBV21-1 is a pseudogene segment. This CDR3 is built from 16 residues. The CDR3 DNA sequence: TGTGCCAGCAGCAAAGGCCCCGACATGTCCTACAATGAGCAGTTCTTC. As protein: CASSKGPDMSYNEQFF.

The chain carries TRBV5-1 and TRBJ1-4; a weak D match, TRBD1 (5 bases). The germline V gene encodes CDR1 SGHRS and CDR2 YFSETQ. The CDR3 totals 15 residues. Trimming took 5 bases from V and 8 from J, leaving 19 bases between them. The CDR3 region is CASRGEGQGWEKLFF. The CDR3, as DNA: TGCGCCAGCAGAGGAGAGGGGCAGGGATGGGAAAAACTGTTTTTT. Drawing the rest from reference TRBV5-1 and TRBJ1-4, the complete variable domain is KAGVTQTPRYLIKTRGQQVTLSCSPISGHRSVSWYQQTPGQGLQFLFEYFSETQRNKGNFPGRFSGRQFSNSRSEMNVSTLELGDSALYLCASRGEGQGWEKLFFGSGTQLSVL.

This chain links TRBV7-6 with TRBJ1-3; no clear D. The V gene's germline CDR1 is SGHVS and CDR2 FNYEAQ. Trimming shortened V by 3 bases and J by 2 bases, and 8 bases separated the two germline ends. The CDR3 length is 14 residues. This CDR3 reads CASSFWETGNTIYF. DNA for the CDR3: TGTGCCAGCAGCTTCTGGGAGACTGGAAACACCATATATTTT.

The chain uses TRBV14 and TRBJ2-5; 10 nucleotides align to TRBD2. The CDR3 is 17 residues long. The germline V gene has CDR1 SGHDN and CDR2 FVKESK. J was trimmed by 5 bases and V by 2 bases; bases with no gene match: 11. The CDR3 nucleotides read TGTGCCAGCAGCCAAAGGGTCCCTAGCGGGAGAGGCGAGACCCAGTACTTC. Protein: CASSQRVPSGRGETQYF.

The gene calls are TRBV5-1 and TRBJ1-6; no firm D call. The V gene lost 3 bases and the J gene lost 7 bases, with 17 bases spanning the gap. CDR1 SGHRS and CDR2 YFSETQ come from the germline V gene. The CDR3 has 16 residues. CDR3 DNA: TGCGCCAGCAGCTCCAGAAGCCGGGCGGGAAATTCACCCCTCCACTTT. Its protein product is CASSSRSRAGNSPLHF.

J is TRBJ2-7 and V is TRBV18, with D perhaps TRBD1 (5 bases). The germline V gene encodes CDR1 KGHSH and CDR2 LQKENI. CDR3 length equals 16 residues. V dropped 0 bases and J dropped 3 bases, with 15 bases sitting between them. The CDR3 nucleotides read TGTGCCAGCTCACCACCCCCCCAGGGTAAAGTCTACGAGCAGTACTTC. It encodes CASSPPPQGKVYEQYF.

V is TRBV4-1 and J is TRBJ2-5, with TRBD2 matching 7 bases. CDR3 length: 16 amino acids. The junction had 9 bases not matched to a gene; V was cut back by 4 bases and J by 1 base. Germline CDR1 and CDR2: MGHRA and YSYEKL. The CDR3 region is CASSRDRGVSQETQYF. The CDR3 DNA reads as TGCGCCAGCAGCCGAGATCGGGGGGTAAGCCAAGAGACCCAGTACTTC.

About this clone: Other DNA sequences in this specimen translate into the identical CDR3. The chain links TRBV5-1 to TRBJ2-7; 9 bases align to TRBD1. Germline V gives CDR1 SGHRS, CDR2 YFSETQ. The J segment lost 6 bases and the V segment lost 0 bases, leaving 4 bases of the junction unmatched. This CDR3 spans 14 amino acids. Here the CDR3 DNA reads TGCGCCAGCAGCTTGGGCGGGACAGGGTCCGAGCAGTACTTC. It codes for CASSLGGTGSEQYF.

In its sample, this clone was seen a few times. The chain uses TRBV5-6 and TRBJ1-5, with 7 bases matching TRBD1. Germline trimming cut 4 bases from V and 7 bases from J; bases unmatched to any gene: 5. Germline assignment: CDR1 SGHDT and CDR2 YYEEEE. The CDR3 extends over 13 amino acids. CDR3 in DNA: TGTGCCAGCAGCGAAACAGGGGTGCAGCCCCAGCATTTT. It encodes CASSETGVQPQHF.

The table lists this clone with a few counts. The chain has TRBV5-1 and TRBJ1-2; 7 nucleotides agree with TRBD1. CDR3 size: 15 residues. Per the germline V gene, CDR1 is SGHRS and CDR2 is YFSETQ. The J segment lost 8 bases and the V segment lost 4 bases, leaving 14 bases of the junction unmatched. The CDR3 DNA reads TGCGCCAGCAGCCAAGACAGGGCTCCCATCTACGGCTACACCTTC. This gives the protein CASSQDRAPIYGYTF.

CDR3 in DNA: TGTGCCAGCAGTGGGGGGGCTCCCTACGAGCAGTACTTC. Protein: CASSGGAPYEQYF. The V call is TRBV11-2, the J call TRBJ2-7; maybe TRBD2 (7 bases). CDR3 length: 13 residues. Trimming cost V 6 bases and J 2 bases, with 11 bases left between them. Per germline, CDR1 SGHAT and CDR2 FQNNGV.

The CDR3 region has the DNA TGTGCCAGCAGCTTAGTTGGACTAGCGGGAGGGACTCAGCAGTTCTTC. It codes for CASSLVGLAGGTQQFF. The gene calls are TRBV7-2 and TRBJ2-1; 15 bases match TRBD2. CDR1 and CDR2 (germline): SGHTA, FQGNSA. Unmatched junction bases numbered 6, after V lost 1 base and J lost 11 bases. The CDR3 extends over 16 amino acids. Looking up the rest from reference TRBV7-2 and TRBJ2-1 gives the full variable domain: GAGVSQSPSNKVTEKGKDVELRCDPISGHTALYWYRQSLGQGLEFLIYFQGNSAPDKSGLPSDRFSAERTGGSVSTLTIQRTQQEDSAVYLCASSLVGLAGGTQQFFGPGTRLTVL.

The V and J genes are TRBV6-1 and TRBJ2-3; possible D gene TRBD2, 6 bases. This CDR3 spans 19 amino acids. The ends were cut back, 0 bases at V and 3 bases at J, with 22 bases in the middle. Germline CDR1 reads MNHNS; CDR2 reads SASEGT. In DNA, the CDR3 is TGTGCCAGCAGTGAAGCGCTTCGCGGGGCCGGGGGTTTAACAGATACGCAGTATTTT. Amino acid sequence: CASSEALRGAGGLTDTQYF.

This chain joins TRBV29-1 and TRBJ1-1; D uncertain. V was clipped by 4 bases and J by 2 bases, with 11 bases between them. Per germline, CDR1 SQVTM and CDR2 ANQGSEA. The CDR3 runs to 13 residues. CDR3 region: CSVGGELNTEAFF. The CDR3 DNA reads TGCAGCGTTGGGGGAGAACTCAACACTGAAGCTTTCTTT.

The chain employs TRBV25-1 and TRBJ2-5; D is undetermined. The end of the DNA aligns better with TRBJ2-7, so the J call may be wrong. CDR1 is MGHDK, CDR2 SYGVNS, per germline. The CDR3 length is 12 residues. The CDR3 DNA follows: TGTGCCAGCAGTGATCGACTCTACGAGCAGTACTTC. Its translation is CASSDRLYEQYF.

V and J are TRBV6-6 and TRBJ2-3, with D possibly being TRBD1 (5 bases). The CDR3 has 16 amino acids. Per the germline V gene, CDR1 is MNHNY and CDR2 is SVGAGI (reference sequence). Between the trimmed V and J ends, which lost 2 bases and 3 bases, there was a span of 15 bases. The CDR3 DNA follows: TGTGCCAGCAGTTACCGTGGGGCAGGGAAGACAGATACGCAGTATTTT. Translating gives CASSYRGAGKTDTQYF.

About this clone: This sample includes further DNA sequences coding for the same CDR3. The chain has TRBV7-9 and TRBJ2-7, with 8 bases aligning to TRBD2. The germline V gene encodes CDR1 SEHNR and CDR2 FQNEAQ (reference sequence). The V segment lost 1 base and the J segment 7 bases; nucleotides outside the gene matches: 3. This CDR3 is 13 amino acids long. The CDR3 region has the DNA TGTGCCAGCAGCTTAGGACTAGCGTATGAGCAGTACTTC. This gives the protein CASSLGLAYEQYF.

The gene calls are TRBV5-6 and TRBJ1-6; D remains ambiguous. Per the germline V gene, CDR1 is SGHDT and CDR2 is YYEEEE. This CDR3 is 15 amino acids long. V lost 0 bases and J 3 bases, leaving 7 bases between the germline ends. CDR3 sequence (DNA): TGTGCCAGCAGCTTGGCCGGGGACTATAATTCACCCCTCCACTTT. This translates into CASSLAGDYNSPLHF.

The chain is built from TRBV18 and TRBJ2-5; tentative D call: TRBD2 (5 bases). Trimming left V 4 bases short and J 7 bases short, with 19 bases between. Germline V gene lookup returns CDR1 KGHSH and CDR2 LQKENI. This CDR3 has 15 residues. Here the CDR3 reads CASSLLDALAGTQYF. CDR3 DNA: TGTGCCAGCTCACTACTGGACGCGTTGGCGGGGACCCAGTACTTC. The variable domain in full, completed from reference TRBV18 and TRBJ2-5, reads NAGVMQNPRHLVRRRGQEARLRCSPMKGHSHVYWYRQLPEEGLKFMVYLQKENIIDESGMPKERFSAEFPKEGPSILRIQQVVRGDSAAYFCASSLLDALAGTQYFGPGTRLLVL.

Of note for this clone: In the same sample, other DNA sequences code for this CDR3. The chain's CDR3 is CASIGGETQYF. The CDR3, as DNA: TGCGCCAGCATCGGGGGGGAGACCCAGTACTTC. The J gene is TRBJ2-5, the V gene TRBV5-1; 7 bases align to TRBD2. This CDR3 region has 11 residues. V shed 6 bases and J 5 bases; nucleotides not matched to a gene: 1. CDR1 and CDR2 (germline): SGHRS, YFSETQ. The full variable domain, with the rest looked up from reference TRBV5-1 and TRBJ2-5, is KAGVTQTPRYLIKTRGQQVTLSCSPISGHRSVSWYQQTPGQGLQFLFEYFSETQRNKGNFPGRFSGRQFSNSRSEMNVSTLELGDSALYLCASIGGETQYFGPGTRLLVL.

The chain carries TRBV6-6 and TRBJ2-3; D remains unclear. This CDR3 region has 12 residues. Germline-derived CDR1 and CDR2 are MNHNY and SVGAGI (reference sequence). V dropped 6 bases and J dropped 2 bases, with 6 bases sitting between them. CDR3 DNA sequence: TGTGCCAGCAGCCGTGTCACAGATACGCAGTATTTT. It specifies CASSRVTDTQYF.

As DNA, the CDR3 is TGTGCCAGCAGCTTGGACAGCCCCGAAAAACTGTTTTTT. Protein: CASSLDSPEKLFF. The rearrangement links TRBV7-2 to TRBJ1-4; possibly TRBD1 for D (6 bases). The CDR3 has 13 amino acids. Looked up from germline, CDR1 is SGHTA and CDR2 is FQGNSA. The V and J ends lost 3 bases and 8 bases respectively, with 10 bases between them.

This chain links TRBV7-2 with TRBJ1-3; D is undetermined. The CDR3 extends over 13 amino acids. The germline V gene encodes CDR1 SGHTA and CDR2 FQGNSA. V was clipped by 2 bases and J by 9 bases, with 11 bases between them. CDR3 residues: CASSLYQRATIYF. CDR3 DNA: TGTGCCAGCAGCTTATACCAGCGCGCCACCATATATTTT.

The CDR3 bases are TGTGCCAGCAGCGTAGGGCCAGGGCCGCCGGGAGACTACGAGCAGTACTTC. Translated: CASSVGPGPPGDYEQYF. The genes are TRBV9 and TRBJ2-7; tentative D call: TRBD2 (6 bases). The ends were cut back, 0 bases at V and 3 bases at J, with 19 bases in the middle. The length of the CDR3 is 17 residues. The V gene's germline CDR1 is SGDLS and CDR2 YYNGEE.

This chain joins TRBV5-1 and TRBJ2-2; D may be TRBD2 (5 bases). The germline gives CDR1 SGHRS, CDR2 YFSETQ. CDR3 length: 14 amino acids. V lost 2 bases, J lost 5 bases, and 10 bases lay in between. The CDR3 loop is CASSFNPGTGELFF. The DNA of the CDR3 is TGCGCCAGCAGCTTCAATCCGGGAACCGGGGAGCTGTTTTTT.

DNA of the CDR3: TGTGCCAGCAGCTTGTTTACTAGCGGTACCGGGGAGCTGTTTTTT. This codes for CASSLFTSGTGELFF. The gene calls are TRBV5-4 and TRBJ2-2, with 8 positions matching TRBD2. Looked up from germline, CDR1 is SGHNT and CDR2 is YYREEE (reference sequence). This CDR3 spans 15 amino acids. Trimming cost V 1 base and J 5 bases; bases outside gene matches: 4.

The J gene is TRBJ1-3, the V gene TRBV6-5, with TRBD1 matching 8 bases. After removal of 6 bases from V and 4 bases from J, the junction contained 8 bases not matched to a gene. The V gene's germline CDR1 is MNHEY and CDR2 SVGAGI. This CDR3 contains 15 residues. CDR3 coding DNA: TGTGCCAGCAGCCGAGGACAGGGACGAGGAAACACCATATATTTT. It specifies CASSRGQGRGNTIYF.